This TCR beta chain was sequenced for a study of CD8 T cells in Susac syndrome. The germline V and J ends were trimmed by 8 bases and 5 bases, with 24 bases remaining between them. This CDR3 is 16 amino acids long. Germline CDR1 is SEHNR and CDR2 is FQNEAQ (reference sequence). The CD8+ and CD4+ T cells were isolated magnetically using a negative isolation approach, whereas the TEMRA cells were enriched by FACS. It was with random hexamers that roughly 0.45 to 1 ug RNA was reverse transcribed. From the immunoSEQ multiplex PCR reads, TCRdb called clonotypes with MiXCR, one entry per CDR3 protein. The table lists about 150,000 distinct CDR3 sequences, over 95% of them singletons.

The chain combines TRBV7-9 with TRBJ1-2; unclear D gene. The sequence was collected from a human donor with multiple sclerosis. Input material: CD8+ T cells from PBMCs. The CDR3 spells CASGRLELAETYGYTF. DNA of the CDR3: TGTGCCAGCGGACGATTAGAGTTGGCGGAGACGTATGGCTACACCTTC.